This TCR beta chain was identified during a study of cytomegalovirus exposure and HLA in healthy donors. Overall study findings and caveats: Donors were assumed by presence/absence analyses to have roughly uniform sequencing depth.

This CDR3 is built from 14 residues. Germline values: CDR1 PRHDT, CDR2 FYEKMQ (reference sequence). The ends were cut back, 1 base at V and 3 bases at J, with 10 bases in the middle. Unrecorded immune exposure was likely among donors, who were nominally healthy when sampled. This clone is a singleton in its sample. Its antigen is unknown. The PCR ran on 60 Vbeta and 13 Jbeta primers. Repertoires were generated with immunoSEQ multiplex PCR, while TCRdb's copy carries only in-frame clones and drops some. The table includes about 180,000 clones, approximately 84% detected once. The J gene is TRBJ2-7, the V gene TRBV13; TRBD2 might be the D (6 bases). Sequenced sample: PBMCs. The TCR was taken from a girl aged 5 to 17 in good health and CMV-seropositive. CDR3 sequence: CASSLDRGNYEQYF. Here the CDR3 DNA reads TGTGCCAGCAGCTTAGATCGGGGGAACTACGAGCAGTACTTC.